This is a list of T cell receptor beta chains from one sample in a study of human T cells and chemical hapten exposure. TCRdb processed the RACE reads anew with MiXCR; each CDR3 protein has one entry. The sample records under 300,000 distinct CDR3 sequences, 7.5% to 9% being singletons. Sequences were derived from whole blood, sampled in connection with sensitization to the hapten diphenylcyclopropenone (DPC). Every receptor here comes from a woman aged 40 to 50 with alopecia areata. Some clones in this sample may be carry-over from other donors' samples. Each CDR3 is given with its conserved first and last residue. Each record gives: clone size, D gene, V gene, J gene, CDR3 DNA, CDR3 protein. D genes are given only for firm matches. The size field is filled for only some rows; it gives once, few, many or a size class.

few	.	TRBV7-9	TRBJ2-3	TGTGCCAGCAGCTTAGCGGAAGCAGCAGATACGCAGTATTTT	CASSLAEAADTQYF
few	TRBD2	TRBV6-5	TRBJ2-3	TGTGCCAGCAGTTCCCGAGCGGGAGGGCTCACAGATACGCAGTATTTT	CASSSRAGGLTDTQYF
few	.	TRBV29-1	TRBJ1-4	TGCAGCGTTGAAGAACGGTGGACTTACCTCCGCGCAACTAATGAAAAACTGTTTTTT	CSVEERWTYLRATNEKLFF
few	.	TRBV29-1	TRBJ1-5	TGCAGCGTGCTAGAGGGTGATCAGCCCCAGCATTTT	CSVLEGDQPQHF
.	.	TRBV7-3	TRBJ2-2	TGTGCCAGCAGCTTAAGCTTGGGGCGCGGAACCGGGGAGCTGTTTTTT	CASSLSLGRGTGELFF
few	.	TRBV18	TRBJ2-7	TGTGCCAGCTCGCCTTCCTCCCGGTACGAGCAGTACTTC	CASSPSSRYEQYF
.	TRBD2	TRBV4-3	TRBJ2-3	TGCGCCAGCAGCCTCGACATGGGGACTAGCGGGATAGATACGCAGTATTTT	CASSLDMGTSGIDTQYF
.	.	TRBV6-5	TRBJ2-5	TGTGCCAGCAGTTACGGTGGTTTGAGAGAGACCCAGTACTTC	CASSYGGLRETQYF
.	TRBD2	TRBV7-9	TRBJ2-3	TGTGCCAGCAGCGGACTAGCGGGAGGTGGCACAGATACGCAGTATTTT	CASSGLAGGGTDTQYF
few	.	TRBV5-1	TRBJ2-5	TGCGCCAGCAGCTTGGGCAATAGCGTGGGAGAGACCCAGTACTTC	CASSLGNSVGETQYF
few	TRBD2	TRBV12-3/TRBV12-4	TRBJ2-7	TGTGCCAGCACCTTAGCGGGAGGGCGGTACGAGCAGTACTTC	CASTLAGGRYEQYF
.	.	TRBV28	TRBJ1-5	TGTGCCAGCAGTTTAGGCAGGGGTTGGCCCCAGCATTTT	CASSLGRGWPQHF
.	.	TRBV28	TRBJ1-5	TGTGCCAGTTACACGGGTGGGGGGCGCAATCAGCCCCAGCATTTT	CASYTGGGRNQPQHF
few	TRBD1	TRBV6-2/TRBV6-3	TRBJ1-1	TGTGCCAGCAGTTACTTGGGGACAGCCTCTGAAGCTTTCTTT	CASSYLGTASEAFF
.	.	TRBV4-2	TRBJ2-7	TGTGCCAGCAGCCCTGGTCTCGGAGTAGACGAACTTTTCTTC	CASSPGLGVDELFF
.	TRBD1	TRBV20-1	TRBJ2-7	TGCAGTGCTAGAGACCGGGACAGGCTGTACGAGCAGTACTTC	CSARDRDRLYEQYF
.	.	TRBV7-2	TRBJ2-7	TGTGCCAGCAGCACCAACTATCTAAGGACCTACGAGCAGTACTTC	CASSTNYLRTYEQYF
few	.	TRBV7-8	TRBJ2-3	TGTGCCAGCAGCTTAGTAGACAGAACCCTAAAGGATACGCAGTATTTT	CASSLVDRTLKDTQYF
.	.	TRBV6-5	TRBJ2-3	TGTGCCAGCAGTACAAACGCCTATACGCAGTATTTT	CASSTNAYTQYF
.	TRBD2	TRBV9	TRBJ2-3	TGTGCCAGCAGCACTCGGACTAGCGATAGCACAGATACGCAGTATTTT	CASSTRTSDSTDTQYF
.	.	TRBV6-6	TRBJ2-2	TGTGCCAGCCCCCCCACACATTCGAACACCGGGGAGCTGTTTTTT	CASPPTHSNTGELFF
few	.	TRBV20-1	TRBJ1-1	TGCAGTGCGGGCAATCCTCGACGGGAACTCATGAACACTGAAGCTTTCTTT	CSAGNPRRELMNTEAFF
few	TRBD1	TRBV29-1	TRBJ1-2	TGCAGCGTTACAGGGGTATTCGATGGCTACACCTTC	CSVTGVFDGYTF
.	.	TRBV7-2	TRBJ2-1	TGTGCCAGCAGCTTAGGAACAGGGTTATACAATGAGCAGTTCTTC	CASSLGTGLYNEQFF
few	.	TRBV28	TRBJ2-1	TGTGCCAGCAGTTTTACCCCTCGGGGGAATGAGCAGTTCTTC	CASSFTPRGNEQFF
.	.	TRBV27	TRBJ2-3	TGTGCCAGCAGCCCTACAGGGATACGCGCAGATACGCAGTATTTT	CASSPTGIRADTQYF
.	.	TRBV29-1	TRBJ2-7	TGCAGCGTTGGTCCAGCGGCGGGCACGTACGAGCAGTACTTC	CSVGPAAGTYEQYF
.	.	TRBV12-3/TRBV12-4	TRBJ1-2	TGTGCCAGCAGTTTGACAGCAGTGGGCTACACCTTC	CASSLTAVGYTF
many	TRBD1	TRBV3-1	TRBJ1-2	TGTGCCAGCAGCCAAGCGACAGGGTTCGGCTACACCTTC	CASSQATGFGYTF
many	.	TRBV2	TRBJ1-2	TGTGCCAGCAGTGAGAATTATGGCTACACCTTC	CASSENYGYTF
.	.	TRBV24-1	TRBJ2-2	TGTGCCACCAGGGGGATTACGAACACCGGGGAGCTGTTTTTT	CATRGITNTGELFF
.	TRBD2	TRBV7-2	TRBJ2-7	TGTGCCAGCAGCTTAGGATTCATAGCGGGCGAGCAGTACTTC	CASSLGFIAGEQYF
few	.	TRBV10-3	TRBJ1-6	TGTGCCATCAGTGAGGGAACCCCGAATTCACCCCTCCACTTT	CAISEGTPNSPLHF
.	.	TRBV5-1	TRBJ1-6	TGCGCCAGCAGCTTGGCCCCCGATTCACCCCTCCACTTT	CASSLAPDSPLHF
few	TRBD2	TRBV6-5	TRBJ2-2	TGTGCCAGCCGGAGGCGCGGGAGGACCGGGGAGCTGTTTTTT	CASRRRGRTGELFF
.	TRBD1	TRBV27	TRBJ2-7	TGTGCCAGCAGTTTGGACAGGGAATGGGGAGAGCAGTACTTC	CASSLDREWGEQYF
.	.	TRBV6-2/TRBV6-3	TRBJ2-1	TGTGCCAGCAGTTACTTGGCTTTACGGGTCAGCTCCTACAATGAGCAGTTCTTC	CASSYLALRVSSYNEQFF
many	.	TRBV29-1	TRBJ2-3	TGCACTATCACCGCCGGGTTAATTAGCACAGATACGCAGTATTTT	CTITAGLISTDTQYF
many	.	TRBV20-1	TRBJ1-1	TGCAGTGTCGGACAGCCGAACACTGAAGCTTTCTTT	CSVGQPNTEAFF
few	TRBD2	TRBV6-2/TRBV6-3	TRBJ2-3	TGTGCCAGCAGTGTAGCGGGAGGGCCGGATACGCAGTATTTT	CASSVAGGPDTQYF